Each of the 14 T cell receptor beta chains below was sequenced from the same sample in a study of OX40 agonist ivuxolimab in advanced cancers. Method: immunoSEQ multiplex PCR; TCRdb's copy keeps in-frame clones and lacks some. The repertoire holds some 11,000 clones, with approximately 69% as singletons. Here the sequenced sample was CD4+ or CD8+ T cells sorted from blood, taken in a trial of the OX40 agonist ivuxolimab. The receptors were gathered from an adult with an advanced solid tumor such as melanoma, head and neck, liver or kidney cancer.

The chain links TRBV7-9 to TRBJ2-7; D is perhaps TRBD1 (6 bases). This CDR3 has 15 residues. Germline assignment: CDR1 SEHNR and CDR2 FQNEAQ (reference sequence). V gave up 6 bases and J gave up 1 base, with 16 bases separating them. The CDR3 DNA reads TGTGCCAGCAGTTCTAGCCGGGACAAGTCCTACGAGCAGTACTTC. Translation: CASSSSRDKSYEQYF.

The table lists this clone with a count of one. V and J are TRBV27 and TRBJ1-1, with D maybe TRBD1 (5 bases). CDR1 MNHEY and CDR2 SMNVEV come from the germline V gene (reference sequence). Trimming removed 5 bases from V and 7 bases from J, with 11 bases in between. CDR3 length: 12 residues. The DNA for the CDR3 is TGTGCCAGCAGTCCCCGCGGGGGTGAAGCTTTCTTT. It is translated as CASSPRGGEAFF.

CDR3 DNA: TGCGCCAGCAGCCACAGGGGGACTAGCGAGTACAATGAGCAGTTCTTC. Encoded protein: CASSHRGTSEYNEQFF. V and J are TRBV4-1 and TRBJ2-1, with TRBD2 identical over 10 bases. Trimming removed 3 bases from V and 4 bases from J; junction bases left unmatched: 6. Looked up from germline, CDR1 is MGHRA and CDR2 is YSYEKL. This CDR3 comprises 16 residues.

CDR3 nucleotides: TGTGCCAGCAGTAAGGATTATGAGCAGTTCTTC. Protein: CASSKDYEQFF. V is TRBV9 and J is TRBJ2-1; D gene ambiguous. Germline V CDR1 and CDR2: SGDLS, YYNGEE. V gave up 5 bases and J gave up 8 bases, with 8 bases separating them. The CDR3 runs to 11 residues.

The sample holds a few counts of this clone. CDR3 loop: CASSPLWDSTNEKLFF. The CDR3 coding sequence is TGTGCCAGCAGCCCCTTGTGGGACTCAACTAATGAAAAACTGTTTTTT. V is TRBV27 and J is TRBJ1-4; the D gene is possibly TRBD1 (5 bases). V dropped 6 bases and J dropped 0 bases, with 14 bases sitting between them. Germline CDR1 MNHEY, CDR2 SMNVEV (reference sequence). The CDR3 covers 16 residues.

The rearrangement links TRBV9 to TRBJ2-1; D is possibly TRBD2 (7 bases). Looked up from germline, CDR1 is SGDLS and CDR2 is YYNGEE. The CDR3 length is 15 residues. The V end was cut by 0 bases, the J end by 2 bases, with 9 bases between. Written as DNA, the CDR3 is TGTGCCAGCAGCGTAGGGGGGGGCACCTACAATGAGCAGTTCTTC. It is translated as CASSVGGGTYNEQFF. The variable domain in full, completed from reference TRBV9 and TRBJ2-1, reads DSGVTQTPKHLITATGQRVTLRCSPRSGDLSVYWYQQSLDQGLQFLIQYYNGEERAKGNILERFSAQQFPDLHSELNLSSLELGDSALYFCASSVGGGTYNEQFFGPGTRLTVL.

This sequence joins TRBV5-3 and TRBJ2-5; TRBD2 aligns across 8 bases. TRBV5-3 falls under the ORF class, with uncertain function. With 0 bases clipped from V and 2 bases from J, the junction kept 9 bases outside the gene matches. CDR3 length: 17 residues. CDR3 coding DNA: TGTGCCAGAAGCTTGGATGGTCCTAGCGGGTTTCAAGAGACCCAGTACTTC. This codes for CARSLDGPSGFQETQYF.

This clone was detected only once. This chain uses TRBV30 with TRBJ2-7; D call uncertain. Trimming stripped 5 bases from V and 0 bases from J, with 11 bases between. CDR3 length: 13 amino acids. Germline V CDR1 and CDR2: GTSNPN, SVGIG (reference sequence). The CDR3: CAWSGFNSYEQYF. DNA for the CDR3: TGTGCCTGGTCCGGTTTCAACTCCTACGAGCAGTACTTC.

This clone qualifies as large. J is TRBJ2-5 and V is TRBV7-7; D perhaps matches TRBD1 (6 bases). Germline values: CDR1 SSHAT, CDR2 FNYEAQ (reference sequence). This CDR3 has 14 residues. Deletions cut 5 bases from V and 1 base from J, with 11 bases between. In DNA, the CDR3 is TGTGCCAGCAGCCTCCGGGACACCCAAGAGACCCAGTACTTC. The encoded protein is CASSLRDTQETQYF.

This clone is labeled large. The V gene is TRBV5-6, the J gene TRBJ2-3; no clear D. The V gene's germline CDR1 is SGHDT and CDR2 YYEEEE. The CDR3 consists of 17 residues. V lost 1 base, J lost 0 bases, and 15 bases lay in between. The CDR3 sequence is CASSLNLPTISTDTQYF. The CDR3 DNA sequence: TGTGCCAGCAGCTTGAACCTTCCAACCATTAGCACAGATACGCAGTATTTT.

CDR3 sequence (DNA): TGTGCCAGCAGCTTTCTCTTTGGAGGCCAAGAGACCCAGTACTTC. It yields the protein CASSFLFGGQETQYF. The V and J genes are TRBV27 and TRBJ2-5, with D possibly TRBD2 on 5 matching bases. The germline V gene encodes CDR1 MNHEY and CDR2 SMNVEV (reference sequence). This CDR3 contains 15 residues. Trimming took 6 bases from V and 1 from J, leaving 15 bases between them.

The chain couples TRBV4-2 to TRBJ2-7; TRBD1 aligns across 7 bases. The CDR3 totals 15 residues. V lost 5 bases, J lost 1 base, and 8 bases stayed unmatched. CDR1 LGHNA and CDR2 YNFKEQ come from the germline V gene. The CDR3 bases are TGTGCCAGCAGCATACCCGGGACAGAGTCCTACGAGCAGTACTTC. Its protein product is CASSIPGTESYEQYF.

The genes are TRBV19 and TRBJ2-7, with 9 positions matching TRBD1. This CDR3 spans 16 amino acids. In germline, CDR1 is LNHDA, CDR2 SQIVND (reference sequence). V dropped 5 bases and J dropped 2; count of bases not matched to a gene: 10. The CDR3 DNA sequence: TGTGCCAGTAGTTTCCTGGGACAGGGAAGACCCTACGAGCAGTACTTC. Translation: CASSFLGQGRPYEQYF.

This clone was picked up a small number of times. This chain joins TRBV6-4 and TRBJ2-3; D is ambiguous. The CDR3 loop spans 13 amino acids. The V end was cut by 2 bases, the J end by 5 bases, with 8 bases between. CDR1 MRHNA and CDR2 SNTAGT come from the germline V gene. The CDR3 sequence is CASSDRYEDTQYF. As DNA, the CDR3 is TGTGCCAGCAGTGACAGATACGAAGATACGCAGTATTTT.